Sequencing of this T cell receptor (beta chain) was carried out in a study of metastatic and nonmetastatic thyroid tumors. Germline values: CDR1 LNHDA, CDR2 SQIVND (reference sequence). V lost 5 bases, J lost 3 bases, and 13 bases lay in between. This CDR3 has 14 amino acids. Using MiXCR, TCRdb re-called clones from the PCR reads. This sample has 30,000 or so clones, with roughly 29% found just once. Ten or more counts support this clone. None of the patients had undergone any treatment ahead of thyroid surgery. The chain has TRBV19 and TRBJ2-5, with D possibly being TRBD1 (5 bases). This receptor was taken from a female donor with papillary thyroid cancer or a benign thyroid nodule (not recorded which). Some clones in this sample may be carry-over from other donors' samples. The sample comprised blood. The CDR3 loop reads CASSLIGAKETQYF. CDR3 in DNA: TGTGCCAGTAGTTTGATAGGGGCGAAAGAGACCCAGTACTTC.